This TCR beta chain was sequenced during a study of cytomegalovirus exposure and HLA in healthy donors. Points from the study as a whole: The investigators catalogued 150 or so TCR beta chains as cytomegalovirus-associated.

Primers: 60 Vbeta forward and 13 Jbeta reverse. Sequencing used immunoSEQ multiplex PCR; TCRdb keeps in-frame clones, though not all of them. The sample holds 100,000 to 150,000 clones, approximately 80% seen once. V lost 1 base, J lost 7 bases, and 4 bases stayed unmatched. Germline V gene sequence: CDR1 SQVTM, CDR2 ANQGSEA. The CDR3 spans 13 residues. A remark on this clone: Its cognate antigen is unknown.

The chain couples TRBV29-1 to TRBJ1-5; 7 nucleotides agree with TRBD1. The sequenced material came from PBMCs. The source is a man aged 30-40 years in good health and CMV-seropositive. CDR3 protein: CSVEVVRGQPQHF. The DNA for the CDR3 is TGCAGCGTTGAAGTAGTCAGGGGGCAGCCCCAGCATTTT.